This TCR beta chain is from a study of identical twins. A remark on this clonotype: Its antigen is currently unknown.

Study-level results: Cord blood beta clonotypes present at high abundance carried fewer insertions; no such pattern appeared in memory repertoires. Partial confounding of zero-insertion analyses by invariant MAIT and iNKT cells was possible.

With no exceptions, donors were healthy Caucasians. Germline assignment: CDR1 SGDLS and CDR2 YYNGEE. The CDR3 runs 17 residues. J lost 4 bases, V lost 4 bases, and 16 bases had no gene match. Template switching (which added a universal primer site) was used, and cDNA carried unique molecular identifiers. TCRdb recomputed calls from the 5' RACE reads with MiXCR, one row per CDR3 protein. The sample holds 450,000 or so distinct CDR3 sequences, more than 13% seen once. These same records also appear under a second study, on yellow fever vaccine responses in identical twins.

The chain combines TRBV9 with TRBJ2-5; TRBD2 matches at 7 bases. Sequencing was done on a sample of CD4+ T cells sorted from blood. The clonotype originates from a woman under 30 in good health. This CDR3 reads CASSPRVAGVGGETQYF. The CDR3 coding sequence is TGTGCCAGCAGCCCCCGGGTAGCGGGCGTGGGAGGAGAGACCCAGTACTTC. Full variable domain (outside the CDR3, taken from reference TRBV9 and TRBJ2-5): DSGVTQTPKHLITATGQRVTLRCSPRSGDLSVYWYQQSLDQGLQFLIQYYNGEERAKGNILERFSAQQFPDLHSELNLSSLELGDSALYFCASSPRVAGVGGETQYFGPGTRLLVL.